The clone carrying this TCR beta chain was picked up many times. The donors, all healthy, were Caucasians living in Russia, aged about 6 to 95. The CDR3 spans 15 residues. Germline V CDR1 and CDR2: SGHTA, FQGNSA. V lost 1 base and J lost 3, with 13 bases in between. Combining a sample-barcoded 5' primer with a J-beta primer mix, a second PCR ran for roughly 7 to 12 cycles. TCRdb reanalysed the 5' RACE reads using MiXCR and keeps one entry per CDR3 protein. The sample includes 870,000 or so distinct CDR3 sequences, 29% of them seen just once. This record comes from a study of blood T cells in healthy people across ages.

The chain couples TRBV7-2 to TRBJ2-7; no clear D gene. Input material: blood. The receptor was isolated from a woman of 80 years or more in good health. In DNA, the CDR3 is TGTGCCAGCAGCTTAGACCTAGGATCAATCTACGAGCAGTACTTC. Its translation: CASSLDLGSIYEQYF. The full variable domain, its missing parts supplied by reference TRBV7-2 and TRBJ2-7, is GAGVSQSPSNKVTEKGKDVELRCDPISGHTALYWYRQSLGQGLEFLIYFQGNSAPDKSGLPSDRFSAERTGGSVSTLTIQRTQQEDSAVYLCASSLDLGSIYEQYFGPGTRLTVT.